This T cell receptor beta chain was identified in a study of blood T cells in healthy people across ages. Study outcomes and limitations: TCR beta diversity correlated strongly with naive T cell percentage.

As regards this clonotype: What it binds is not known.

Aged roughly 6 to 100, donors were systemically healthy Caucasians from Russia. Trimming removed 6 bases at V and 1 base at J, with 15 bases between. Germline V CDR1 and CDR2: KGHSH, LQKENI. This CDR3 is 16 amino acids long. The authors ran a second PCR of roughly 6 to 12 cycles using a sample-barcoded 5' primer and a J-beta primer mix. CDR3-containing paired-end reads numbering at least 2.5 million came from each sample. TCRdb analysed the 5' RACE reads with MiXCR anew, one entry per CDR3 protein. The sample records around 800,000 distinct CDR3 sequences, roughly 44% being singletons. The chain combines TRBV18 with TRBJ2-2; D not resolved. The sample consisted of blood. The TCR originated in a man between 60 and 75 years old in good health. The CDR3 DNA reads TGTGCCAGCTCGCCCCTGTTCGCCAGGAACACCGGGGAGCTGTTTTTT. Protein product: CASSPLFARNTGELFF.